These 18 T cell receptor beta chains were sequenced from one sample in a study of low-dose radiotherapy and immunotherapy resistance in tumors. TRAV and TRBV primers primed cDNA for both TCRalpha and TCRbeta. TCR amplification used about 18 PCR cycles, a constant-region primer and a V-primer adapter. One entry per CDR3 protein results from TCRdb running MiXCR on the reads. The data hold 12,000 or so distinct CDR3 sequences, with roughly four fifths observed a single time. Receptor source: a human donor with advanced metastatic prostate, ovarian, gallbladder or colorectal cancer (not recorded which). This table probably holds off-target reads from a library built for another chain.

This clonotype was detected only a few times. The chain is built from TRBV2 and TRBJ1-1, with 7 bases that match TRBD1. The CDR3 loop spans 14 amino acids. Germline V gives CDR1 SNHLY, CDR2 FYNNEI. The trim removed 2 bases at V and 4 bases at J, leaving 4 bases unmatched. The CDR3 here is CASSERSGGTEAFF. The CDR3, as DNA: TGTGCCAGCAGTGAACGATCAGGGGGCACTGAAGCTTTCTTT.

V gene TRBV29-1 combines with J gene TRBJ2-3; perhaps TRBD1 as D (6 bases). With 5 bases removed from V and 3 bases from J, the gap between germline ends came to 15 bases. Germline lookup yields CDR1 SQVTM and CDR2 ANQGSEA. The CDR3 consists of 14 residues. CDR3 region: CSVPREGGTDTQYF. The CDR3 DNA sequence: TGCAGCGTTCCCAGGGAAGGGGGAACAGATACGCAGTATTTT.

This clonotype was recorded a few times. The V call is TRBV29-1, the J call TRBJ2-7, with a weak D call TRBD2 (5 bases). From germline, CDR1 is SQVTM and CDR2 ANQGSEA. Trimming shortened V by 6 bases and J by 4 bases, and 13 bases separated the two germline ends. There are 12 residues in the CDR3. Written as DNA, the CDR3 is TGCAGCGTAAGCGGAACCTTTTACGAGCAGTACTTC. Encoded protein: CSVSGTFYEQYF.

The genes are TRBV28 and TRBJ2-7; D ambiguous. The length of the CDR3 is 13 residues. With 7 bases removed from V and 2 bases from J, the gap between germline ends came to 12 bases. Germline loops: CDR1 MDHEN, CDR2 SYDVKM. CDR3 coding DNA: TGTGCCAGCACCAATTTAGTGCCCTACGAGCAGTACTTC. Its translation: CASTNLVPYEQYF. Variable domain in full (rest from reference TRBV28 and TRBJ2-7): DVKVTQSSRYLVKRTGEKVFLECVQDMDHENMFWYRQDPGLGLRLIYFSYDVKMKEKGDIPEGYSVSREKKERFSLILESASTNQTSMYLCASTNLVPYEQYFGPGTRLTVT.

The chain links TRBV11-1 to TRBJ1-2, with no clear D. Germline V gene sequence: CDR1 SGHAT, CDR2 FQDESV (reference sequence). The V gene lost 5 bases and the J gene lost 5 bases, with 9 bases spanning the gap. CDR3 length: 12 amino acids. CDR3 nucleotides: TGTGCCAGCAGCCTAGACAAGTATGGCTACACCTTC. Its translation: CASSLDKYGYTF.

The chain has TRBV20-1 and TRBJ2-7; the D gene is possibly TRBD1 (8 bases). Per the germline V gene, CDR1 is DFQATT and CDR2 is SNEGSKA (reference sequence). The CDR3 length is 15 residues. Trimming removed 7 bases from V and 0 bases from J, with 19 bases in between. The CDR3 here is CSGGDRKRDSYEQYF. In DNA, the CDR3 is TGCAGTGGTGGGGACAGGAAGCGGGACTCCTACGAGCAGTACTTC.

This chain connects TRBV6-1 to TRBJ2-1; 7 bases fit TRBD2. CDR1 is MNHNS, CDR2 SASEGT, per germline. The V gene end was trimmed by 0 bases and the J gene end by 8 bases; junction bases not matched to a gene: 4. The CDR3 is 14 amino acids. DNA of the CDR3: TGTGCCAGCAGTGAAGCGCTTCGGGGGGATGAGCAGTTCTTC. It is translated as CASSEALRGDEQFF.

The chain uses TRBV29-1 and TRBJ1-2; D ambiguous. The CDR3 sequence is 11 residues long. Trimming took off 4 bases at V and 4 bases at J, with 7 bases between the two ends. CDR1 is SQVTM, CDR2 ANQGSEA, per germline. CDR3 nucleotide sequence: TGCAGCGTTGGGGAGGGCTATGGCTACACCTTC. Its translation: CSVGEGYGYTF. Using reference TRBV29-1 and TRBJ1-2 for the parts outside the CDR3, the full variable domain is SAVISQKPSRDICQRGTSLTIQCQVDSQVTMMFWYRQQPGQSLTLIATANQGSEATYESGFVIDKFPISRPNLTFSTLTVSNMSPEDSSIYLCSVGEGYGYTFGSGTRLTVV.

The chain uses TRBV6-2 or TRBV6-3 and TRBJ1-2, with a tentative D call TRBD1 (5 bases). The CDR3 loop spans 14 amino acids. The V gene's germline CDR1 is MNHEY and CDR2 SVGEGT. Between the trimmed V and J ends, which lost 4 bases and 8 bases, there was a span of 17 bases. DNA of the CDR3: TGTGCCAGCAGTTCTCCGGGACGGACTACAGGCTACACCTTC. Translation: CASSSPGRTTGYTF.

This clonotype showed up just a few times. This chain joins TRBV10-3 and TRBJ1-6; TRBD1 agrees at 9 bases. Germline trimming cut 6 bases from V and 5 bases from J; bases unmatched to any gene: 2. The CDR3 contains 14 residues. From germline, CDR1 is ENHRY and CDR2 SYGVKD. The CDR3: CAIRGQGDNSPLHF. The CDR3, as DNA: TGTGCCATCAGGGGACAGGGTGATAATTCACCCCTCCACTTT.

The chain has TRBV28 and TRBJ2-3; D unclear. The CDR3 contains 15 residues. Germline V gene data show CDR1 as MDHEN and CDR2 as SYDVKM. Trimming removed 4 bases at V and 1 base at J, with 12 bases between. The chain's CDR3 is CASSSLSRGTDTQYF. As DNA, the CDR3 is TGTGCCAGCAGTTCGTTGAGTAGGGGCACAGATACGCAGTATTTT.

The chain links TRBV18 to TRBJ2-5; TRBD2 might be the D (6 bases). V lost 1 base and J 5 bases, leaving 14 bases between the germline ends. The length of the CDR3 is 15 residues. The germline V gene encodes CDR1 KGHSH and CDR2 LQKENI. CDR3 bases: TGTGCCAGCTCACCACAAACGGGAGTGAGTGAGACCCAGTACTTC. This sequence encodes CASSPQTGVSETQYF.

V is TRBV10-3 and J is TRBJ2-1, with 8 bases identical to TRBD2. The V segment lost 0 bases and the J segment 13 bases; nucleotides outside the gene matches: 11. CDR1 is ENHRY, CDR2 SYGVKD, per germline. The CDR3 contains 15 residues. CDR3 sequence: CAISESTSADRGQFF. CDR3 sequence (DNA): TGTGCCATCAGTGAGTCGACTAGCGCCGATAGGGGACAGTTCTTC.

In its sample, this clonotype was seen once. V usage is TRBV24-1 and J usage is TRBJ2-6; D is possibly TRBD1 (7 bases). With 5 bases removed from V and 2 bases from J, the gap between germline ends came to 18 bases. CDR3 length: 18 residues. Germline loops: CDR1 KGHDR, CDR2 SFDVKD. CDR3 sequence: CATSGAEGAKPGANVLTF. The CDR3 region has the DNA TGTGCCACCAGTGGGGCGGAGGGGGCTAAGCCTGGGGCCAACGTCCTGACTTTC.

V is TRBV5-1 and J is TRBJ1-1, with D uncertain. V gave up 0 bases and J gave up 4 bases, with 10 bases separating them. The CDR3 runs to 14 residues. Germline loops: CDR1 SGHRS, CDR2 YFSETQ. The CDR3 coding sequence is TGCGCCAGCAGCTTGGACGGGAGTCTCACTGAAGCTTTCTTT. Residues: CASSLDGSLTEAFF.

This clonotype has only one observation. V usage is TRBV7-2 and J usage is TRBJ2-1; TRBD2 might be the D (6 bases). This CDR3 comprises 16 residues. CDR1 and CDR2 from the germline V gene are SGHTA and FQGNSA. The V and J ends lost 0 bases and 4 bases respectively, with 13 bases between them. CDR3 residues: CASSLAGREWYNEQFF. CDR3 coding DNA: TGTGCCAGCAGCTTAGCGGGTCGGGAGTGGTACAATGAGCAGTTCTTC.

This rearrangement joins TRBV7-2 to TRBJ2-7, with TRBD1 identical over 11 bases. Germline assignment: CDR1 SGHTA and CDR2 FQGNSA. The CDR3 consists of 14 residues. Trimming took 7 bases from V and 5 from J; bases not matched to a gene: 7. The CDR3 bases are TGTGCCAGCAATCCGGGACAGGGGGTAAACGAGCAGTACTTC. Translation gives CASNPGQGVNEQYF.

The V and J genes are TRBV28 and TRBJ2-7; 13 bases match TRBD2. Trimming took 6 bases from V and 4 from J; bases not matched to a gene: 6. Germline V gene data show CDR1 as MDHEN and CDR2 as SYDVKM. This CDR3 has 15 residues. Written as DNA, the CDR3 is TGTGCCAGCAGCGTGCAGACTAGCGGGAGGTACGAGCAGTACTTC. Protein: CASSVQTSGRYEQYF.